This entry is about one T cell receptor beta chain. This record belongs to a study of blood T cell repertoires in COVID-19. Sequencing was performed with immunoSEQ multiplex PCR; in TCRdb, only in-frame clones are kept and a portion is missing. The table has fewer than 250,000 clones, about 88% seen once. The TCR originated in a woman aged 40-49 years in a cohort exposed to, infected with or recovered from COVID-19 (not recorded which). The sample consisted of PBMCs or T cells enriched from blood (not recorded which).

This CDR3 is CASGGGSDRGYGYTF. Written as DNA, the CDR3 is TGTGCCTCCGGCGGGGGTTCGGACAGGGGCTATGGCTACACCTTC. The rearrangement joins TRBV30 to TRBJ1-2, with TRBD1 identical over 9 bases. V dropped 7 bases and J dropped 4; count of bases not matched to a gene: 13. Germline CDR1 GTSNPN, CDR2 SVGIG (reference sequence). The CDR3 runs 15 residues.